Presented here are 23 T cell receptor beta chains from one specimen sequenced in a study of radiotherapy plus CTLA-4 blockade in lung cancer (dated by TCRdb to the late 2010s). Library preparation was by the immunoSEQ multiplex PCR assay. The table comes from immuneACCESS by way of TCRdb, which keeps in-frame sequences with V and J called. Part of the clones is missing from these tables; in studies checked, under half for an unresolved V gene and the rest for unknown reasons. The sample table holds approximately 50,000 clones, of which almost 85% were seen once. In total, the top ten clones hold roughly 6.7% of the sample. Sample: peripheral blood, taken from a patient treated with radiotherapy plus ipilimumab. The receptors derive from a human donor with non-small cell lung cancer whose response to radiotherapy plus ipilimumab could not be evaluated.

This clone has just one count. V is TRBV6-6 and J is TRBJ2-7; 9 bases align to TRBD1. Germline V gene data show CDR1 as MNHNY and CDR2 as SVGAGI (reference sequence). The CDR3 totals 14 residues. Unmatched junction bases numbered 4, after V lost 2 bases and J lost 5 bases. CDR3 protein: CASSYGQGQDEQYF. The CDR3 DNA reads TGTGCCAGCAGTTACGGACAGGGGCAGGACGAGCAGTACTTC.

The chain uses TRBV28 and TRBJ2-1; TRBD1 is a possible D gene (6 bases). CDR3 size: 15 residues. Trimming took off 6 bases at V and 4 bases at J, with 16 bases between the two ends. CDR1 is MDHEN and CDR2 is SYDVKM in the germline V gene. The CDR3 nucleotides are TGTGCCAGCAGCCCATCCGACAGGTGGTACAATGAGCAGTTCTTC. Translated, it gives CASSPSDRWYNEQFF. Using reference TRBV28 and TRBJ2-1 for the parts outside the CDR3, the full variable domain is DVKVTQSSRYLVKRTGEKVFLECVQDMDHENMFWYRQDPGLGLRLIYFSYDVKMKEKGDIPEGYSVSREKKERFSLILESASTNQTSMYLCASSPSDRWYNEQFFGPGTRLTVL.

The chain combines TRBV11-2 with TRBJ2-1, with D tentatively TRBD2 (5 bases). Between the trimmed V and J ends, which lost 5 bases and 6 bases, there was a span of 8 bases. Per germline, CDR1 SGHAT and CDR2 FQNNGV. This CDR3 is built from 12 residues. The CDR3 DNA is TGTGCCAGCAGCGCACGGGGCAATGAGCAGTTCTTC. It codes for CASSARGNEQFF.

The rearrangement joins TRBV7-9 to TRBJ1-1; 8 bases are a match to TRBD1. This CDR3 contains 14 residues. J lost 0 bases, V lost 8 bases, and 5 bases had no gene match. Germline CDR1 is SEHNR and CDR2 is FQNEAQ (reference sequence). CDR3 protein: CASLPGGMNTEAFF. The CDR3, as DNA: TGTGCCAGCCTCCCAGGGGGCATGAACACTGAAGCTTTCTTT.

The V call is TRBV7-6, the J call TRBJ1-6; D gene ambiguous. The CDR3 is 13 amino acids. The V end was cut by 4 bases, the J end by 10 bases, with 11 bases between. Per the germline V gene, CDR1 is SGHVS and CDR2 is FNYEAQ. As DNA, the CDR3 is TGTGCCAGCAGCTCCCAGGTTTTCTCACCCCTCCACTTT. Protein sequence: CASSSQVFSPLHF.

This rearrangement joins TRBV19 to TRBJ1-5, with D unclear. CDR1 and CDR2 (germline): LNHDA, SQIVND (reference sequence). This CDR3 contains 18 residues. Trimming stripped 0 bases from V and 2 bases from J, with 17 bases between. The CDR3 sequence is CASSIDRSGPVGNQPQHF. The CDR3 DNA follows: TGTGCCAGTAGTATAGATCGGTCAGGCCCGGTGGGCAATCAGCCCCAGCATTTT.

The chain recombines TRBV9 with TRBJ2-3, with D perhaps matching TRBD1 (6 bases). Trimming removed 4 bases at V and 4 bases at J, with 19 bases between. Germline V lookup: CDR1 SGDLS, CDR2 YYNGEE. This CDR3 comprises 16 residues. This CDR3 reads CASSPGQRGFPDTQYF. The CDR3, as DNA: TGTGCCAGCAGCCCCGGACAGAGGGGGTTCCCAGATACGCAGTATTTT.

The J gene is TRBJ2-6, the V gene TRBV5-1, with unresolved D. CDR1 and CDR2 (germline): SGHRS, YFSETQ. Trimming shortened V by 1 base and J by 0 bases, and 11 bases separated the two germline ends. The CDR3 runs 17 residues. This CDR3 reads CASSLFGVHSGANVLTF. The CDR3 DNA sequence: TGCGCCAGCAGCTTGTTTGGAGTCCACTCTGGGGCCAACGTCCTGACTTTC.

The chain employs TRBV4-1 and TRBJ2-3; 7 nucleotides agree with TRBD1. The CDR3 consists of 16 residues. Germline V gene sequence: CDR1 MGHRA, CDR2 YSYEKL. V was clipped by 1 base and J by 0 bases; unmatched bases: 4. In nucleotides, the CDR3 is TGCGCCAGCAGCCAAGGGACAGGATCTAGCACAGATACGCAGTATTTT. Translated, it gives CASSQGTGSSTDTQYF.

This CDR3 reads CASSLYGYGYTF. In nucleotides, the CDR3 is TGTGCCAGCAGTTTATACGGGTATGGCTACACCTTC. The V call is TRBV28, the J call TRBJ1-2, with no clear D. With 1 base removed from V and 5 bases from J, the gap between germline ends came to 5 bases. The CDR3 has 12 amino acids. Germline V lookup: CDR1 MDHEN, CDR2 SYDVKM.

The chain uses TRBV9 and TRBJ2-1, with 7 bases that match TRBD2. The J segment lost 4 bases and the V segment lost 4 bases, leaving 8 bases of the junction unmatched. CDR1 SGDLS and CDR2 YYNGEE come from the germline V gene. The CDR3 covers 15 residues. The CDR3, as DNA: TGTGCCAGCAGCTTTAGACTAGCCCAGTACAATGAGCAGTTCTTC. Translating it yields CASSFRLAQYNEQFF. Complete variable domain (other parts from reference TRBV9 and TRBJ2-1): DSGVTQTPKHLITATGQRVTLRCSPRSGDLSVYWYQQSLDQGLQFLIQYYNGEERAKGNILERFSAQQFPDLHSELNLSSLELGDSALYFCASSFRLAQYNEQFFGPGTRLTVL.

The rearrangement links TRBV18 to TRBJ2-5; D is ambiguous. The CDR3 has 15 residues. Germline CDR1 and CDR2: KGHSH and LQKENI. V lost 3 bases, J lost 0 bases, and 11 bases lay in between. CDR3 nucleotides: TGTGCCAGCTCACCGAGCTCTACGTACCAAGAGACCCAGTACTTC. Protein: CASSPSSTYQETQYF.

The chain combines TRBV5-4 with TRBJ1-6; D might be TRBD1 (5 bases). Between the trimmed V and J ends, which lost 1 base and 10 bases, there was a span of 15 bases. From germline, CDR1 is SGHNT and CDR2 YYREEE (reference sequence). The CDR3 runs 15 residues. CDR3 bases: TGTGCCAGCAGCTTGATAGGGGTAGGGCGGTCACCCCTCCACTTT. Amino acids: CASSLIGVGRSPLHF.

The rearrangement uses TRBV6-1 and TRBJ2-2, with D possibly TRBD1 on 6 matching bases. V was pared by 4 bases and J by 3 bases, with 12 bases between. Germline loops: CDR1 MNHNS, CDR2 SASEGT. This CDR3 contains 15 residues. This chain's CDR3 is CASSAIQGHTGELFF. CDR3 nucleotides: TGTGCCAGCAGTGCGATACAGGGCCACACCGGGGAGCTGTTTTTT.

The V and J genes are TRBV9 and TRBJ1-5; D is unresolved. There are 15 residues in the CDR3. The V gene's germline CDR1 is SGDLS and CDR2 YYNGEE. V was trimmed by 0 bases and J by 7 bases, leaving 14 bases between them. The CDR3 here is CASSVDRGTDQPQHF. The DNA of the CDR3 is TGTGCCAGCAGCGTAGACCGGGGAACGGACCAGCCCCAGCATTTT. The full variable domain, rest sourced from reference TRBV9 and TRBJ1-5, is DSGVTQTPKHLITATGQRVTLRCSPRSGDLSVYWYQQSLDQGLQFLIQYYNGEERAKGNILERFSAQQFPDLHSELNLSSLELGDSALYFCASSVDRGTDQPQHFGDGTRLSIL.

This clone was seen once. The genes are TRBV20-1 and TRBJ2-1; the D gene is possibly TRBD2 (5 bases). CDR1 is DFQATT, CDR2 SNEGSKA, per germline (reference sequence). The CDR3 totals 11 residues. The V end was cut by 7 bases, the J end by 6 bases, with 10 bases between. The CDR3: CSVGRANEQFF. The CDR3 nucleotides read TGCAGTGTAGGGCGGGCCAATGAGCAGTTCTTC.

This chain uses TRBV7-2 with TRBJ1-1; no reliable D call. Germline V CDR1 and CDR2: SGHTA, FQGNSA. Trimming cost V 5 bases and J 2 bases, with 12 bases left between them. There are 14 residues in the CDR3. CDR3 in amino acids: CASSPEVSNTEAFF. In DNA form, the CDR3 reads TGTGCCAGCAGCCCCGAGGTCTCAAACACTGAAGCTTTCTTT.

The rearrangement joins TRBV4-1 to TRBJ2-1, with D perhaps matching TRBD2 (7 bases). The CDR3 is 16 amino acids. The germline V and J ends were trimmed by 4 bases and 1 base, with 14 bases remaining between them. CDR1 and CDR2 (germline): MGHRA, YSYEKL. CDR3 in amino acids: CASSPMRGRSYNEQFF. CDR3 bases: TGCGCCAGCAGCCCCATGCGGGGGCGATCCTACAATGAGCAGTTCTTC.

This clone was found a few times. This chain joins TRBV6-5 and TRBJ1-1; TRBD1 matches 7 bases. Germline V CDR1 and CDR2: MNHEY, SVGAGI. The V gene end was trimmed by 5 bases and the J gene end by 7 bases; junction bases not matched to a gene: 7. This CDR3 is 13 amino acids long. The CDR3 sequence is CASSTGTVNEAFF. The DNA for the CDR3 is TGTGCCAGCAGTACCGGGACAGTTAATGAAGCTTTCTTT.

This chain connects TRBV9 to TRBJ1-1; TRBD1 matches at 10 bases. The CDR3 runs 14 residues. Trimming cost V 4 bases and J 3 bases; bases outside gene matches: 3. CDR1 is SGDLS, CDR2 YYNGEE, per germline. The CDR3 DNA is TGTGCCAGCAGCAAGGGACAGGGGCACACTGAAGCTTTCTTT. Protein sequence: CASSKGQGHTEAFF. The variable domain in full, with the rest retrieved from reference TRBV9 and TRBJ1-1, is DSGVTQTPKHLITATGQRVTLRCSPRSGDLSVYWYQQSLDQGLQFLIQYYNGEERAKGNILERFSAQQFPDLHSELNLSSLELGDSALYFCASSKGQGHTEAFFGQGTRLTVV.

CDR3 region: CASIPSGGMNTEAFF. The CDR3 coding sequence is TGTGCCAGCATCCCCTCGGGGGGGATGAACACTGAAGCTTTCTTT. The genes are TRBV6-5 and TRBJ1-1; perhaps TRBD1 as D (5 bases). Between the trimmed V and J ends, which lost 7 bases and 0 bases, there was a span of 15 bases. CDR1 and CDR2 from the germline V gene are MNHEY and SVGAGI. The CDR3 length is 15 residues.

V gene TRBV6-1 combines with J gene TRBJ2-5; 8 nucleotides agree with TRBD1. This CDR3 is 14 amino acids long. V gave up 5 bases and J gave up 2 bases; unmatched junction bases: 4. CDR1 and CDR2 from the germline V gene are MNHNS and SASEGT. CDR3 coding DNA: TGTGCCAGCAGTAATCGACAGGGGCAAGAGACCCAGTACTTC. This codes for CASSNRQGQETQYF.

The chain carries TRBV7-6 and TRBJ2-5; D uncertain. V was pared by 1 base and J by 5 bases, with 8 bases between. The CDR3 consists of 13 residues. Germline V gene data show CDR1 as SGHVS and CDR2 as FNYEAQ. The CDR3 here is CASSLGVLETQYF. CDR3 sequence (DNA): TGTGCCAGCAGCTTAGGAGTTCTGGAGACCCAGTACTTC.